A selection of T cell receptor beta chains follows, all from one sample in a study of Ad26.COV2.S vaccination and SARS-CoV-2 variants. The data were produced by immunoSEQ multiplex PCR, yet TCRdb's version contains in-frame clones alone and is incomplete. The table has about 420,000 clones, approximately 90% seen once. This sample comprised peripheral blood, obtained in a trial of Ad26.COV2.S vaccine versus placebo. All receptors derive from a person between 18 and 65 years old who received the Ad26.COV2.S COVID-19 vaccine or a placebo. Both conserved end residues are trimmed from each CDR3.

TRBJ1-6,TRBV7-3,ASSYLRDSPLH
TRBJ2-7,TRBV5-1,ASSLGASTYEQY
TRBJ2-3,TRBV7-9,ASSLGATVDTQY
TRBJ2-7,TRBV2,ASSPRLMSSYEQY
TRBJ2-7,TRBV29-1,SAEGQGREQY
TRBJ2-5,TRBV4-1,ASSQDPSRGTQY
TRBJ2-2,TRBV27,ASSFLGGSNTGELF
TRBJ2-7,TRBV15,ATSRARSGSYEQY
TRBJ2-5,TRBV5-1,ASSLVGAGETQY
TRBJ1-5,TRBV29-1,SVADRGFDQPQH
TRBJ1-4,TRBV5-1,ASSTPPMEEKLF
TRBJ2-3,TRBV2,ASSAAGITDTQY
TRBJ2-1,TRBV7-8,ASSLGPSSYNEQF
TRBJ1-5,TRBV4-1,ASSARQGIPPQH
TRBJ2-5,TRBV5-4,ASSPLGPGAGETQY
TRBJ1-2,TRBV19,ASSIVNLYGYT
TRBJ2-3,TRBV7-8,ASSATPGLAEITDTQY
TRBJ2-7,TRBV19,ASRSGASSSYEQY
TRBJ1-2,TRBV30,AWRTGGDYGYT
TRBJ2-1,TRBV7-2,ASSLVTVLDEQF
TRBJ2-5,TRBV14,ASSQERVGTSGTLSRTQY
TRBJ1-2,TRBV15,ATSRFETGRYGYT
TRBJ2-3,TRBV3-1/TRBV3-2,ASSPTGAGTDTQY
TRBJ1-6,TRBV4-3,ASSQDSLGSYNSPLH
TRBJ1-6,TRBV30,AWSRGLNRGNNSPLH
TRBJ1-1,TRBV4-3,ASSQRESDYGGTEAF
TRBJ2-5,TRBV6-1,ASSESRATGRETQY
TRBJ2-1,TRBV29-1,SVEPGTSGDNEQF
TRBJ1-5,TRBV19,ASSIGRQGNQPQH